This entry lists 18 T cell receptor beta chains sequenced from one sample in a study of blood T cell repertoires in COVID-19. Generated by immunoSEQ multiplex PCR, the TCRdb table keeps only in-frame clones and is missing some. The data hold fewer than 250,000 clones, with 85% to 90% observed a single time. Sequenced: PBMCs or T cells enriched from blood (not recorded which). Source of these receptors: a man aged 45 to 65 who had been exposed to COVID-19.

The chain uses TRBV2 and TRBJ1-1; D is unresolved. Between the trimmed V and J ends, which lost 5 bases and 10 bases, there was a span of 14 bases. The germline CDR1 and CDR2 sequences are SNHLY and FYNNEI. The length of the CDR3 is 12 residues. For the CDR3, the DNA is TGTGCCAGCAGTACAAGGTTCCGGGGAGCTTTCTTT. Amino acids: CASSTRFRGAFF. Supplemented by reference TRBV2 and TRBJ1-1, the full variable domain reads EPEVTQTPSHQVTQMGQEVILRCVPISNHLYFYWYRQILGQKVEFLVSFYNNEISEKSEIFDDQFSVERPDGSNFTLKIRSTKLEDSAMYFCASSTRFRGAFFGQGTRLTVV.

The chain joins TRBV27 to TRBJ1-5; D not resolved. The germline V gene encodes CDR1 MNHEY and CDR2 SMNVEV (reference sequence). This CDR3 is 16 amino acids long. Trimming removed 0 bases from V and 4 bases from J, with 13 bases in between. The CDR3 reads CASSLSVRPDNQPQHF. The CDR3 DNA follows: TGTGCCAGCAGTTTATCGGTCAGGCCAGATAATCAGCCCCAGCATTTT.

This chain uses TRBV3-1 (or the pseudogene TRBV3-2) with TRBJ1-3; possible D gene TRBD1, 5 bases. Trimming pared 6 bases from V and 2 bases from J, leaving 11 bases between. Germline V gene sequence: CDR1 LGHDT, CDR2 YNNKEL (reference sequence). The CDR3 sequence is 14 residues long. The chain's CDR3 is CASRPGLTGNTIYF. The DNA for the CDR3 is TGTGCCAGCAGACCGGGACTTACTGGAAACACCATATATTTT.

V is TRBV29-1 and J is TRBJ2-1; possibly TRBD2 for D (5 bases). Trimming pared 4 bases from V and 10 bases from J, leaving 8 bases between. This CDR3 comprises 10 residues. Germline V gives CDR1 SQVTM, CDR2 ANQGSEA. The CDR3 sequence is CSVVEGEQFF. The CDR3 region has the DNA TGCAGCGTTGTTGAGGGAGAGCAGTTCTTC.

The chain is built from TRBV28 and TRBJ2-6; maybe TRBD2 (5 bases). CDR1 and CDR2 from the germline V gene are MDHEN and SYDVKM. V shed 6 bases and J shed 0 bases, with 9 bases lying between them. This CDR3 contains 15 residues. CDR3 in DNA: TGTGCCAGCAGCTCGGCGGGCTCTGGGGCCAACGTCCTGACTTTC. This translates into CASSSAGSGANVLTF.

The V gene is TRBV5-1, the J gene TRBJ1-1, with D possibly matching TRBD1 (6 bases). Germline V lookup: CDR1 SGHRS, CDR2 YFSETQ. V lost 0 bases to trimming and J lost 5 bases, with 14 bases between them. The CDR3 totals 15 residues. This CDR3 is CASSLDRDAQTEAFF. In DNA, the CDR3 is TGCGCCAGCAGCTTGGACAGGGATGCTCAGACTGAAGCTTTCTTT.

The chain carries TRBV4-1 and TRBJ1-5; 8 bases match TRBD1. The ends lost 1 base at V and 9 bases at J; junction bases unmatched: 17. Per the germline V gene, CDR1 is MGHRA and CDR2 is YSYEKL. The CDR3 consists of 18 residues. CDR3 bases: TGCGCCAGCAGCCAAGGGGTGGGAAACAGGGGGGGATATGGGCCCCAGCATTTT. It codes for CASSQGVGNRGGYGPQHF.

The rearrangement joins TRBV28 to TRBJ1-3; D gene unclear. CDR1 MDHEN and CDR2 SYDVKM come from the germline V gene. CDR3 length: 14 residues. Trimming removed 7 bases at V and 0 bases at J, with 10 bases between. The CDR3 sequence is CASKAVNSGNTIYF. CDR3 sequence (DNA): TGTGCCAGCAAAGCCGTCAACTCTGGAAACACCATATATTTT.

This chain joins TRBV5-1 and TRBJ1-6, with D unclear. The CDR3 sequence is 13 residues long. Germline assignment: CDR1 SGHRS and CDR2 YFSETQ. V shed 0 bases and J shed 9 bases, with 7 bases lying between them. The DNA for the CDR3 is TGCGCCAGCAGCTTGGCCGCGGCTTCACCCCTCCACTTT. Its protein product is CASSLAAASPLHF.

The table lists this clone with a few counts. V gene TRBV2 combines with J gene TRBJ1-6, with 12 positions matching TRBD1. The CDR3 extends over 15 amino acids. V trimming: 6 bases; J trimming: 13 bases; junction bases outside the gene matches: 10. The V gene's germline CDR1 is SNHLY and CDR2 FYNNEI. The CDR3 DNA is TGTGCCAGCAGAGCCTCCGGGACAGGGGGCTGGCCCCTCCACTTT. Protein sequence: CASRASGTGGWPLHF.

This chain joins TRBV30 and TRBJ2-1; D is ambiguous. V was pared by 0 bases and J by 9 bases, with 9 bases between. Germline values: CDR1 GTSNPN, CDR2 SVGIG (reference sequence). The CDR3 runs 12 residues. CDR3 sequence (DNA): TGTGCCTGGAGTGTACGCAGTGGTGAGCAGTTCTTC. Its translation is CAWSVRSGEQFF.

The V gene is TRBV18, the J gene TRBJ2-7; 9 bases line up with TRBD2. V lost 4 bases, J lost 3 bases, and 4 bases stayed unmatched. This CDR3 is built from 14 residues. The V gene's germline CDR1 is KGHSH and CDR2 LQKENI. CDR3 region: CASSLASGNYEQYV. The CDR3 bases are TGTGCCAGCTCACTCGCTAGCGGGAACTACGAGCAGTACGTC.

The CDR3 region has the DNA TGTGCCAGCAGACGAGACACGTCTAGCATGGCCACCGGGGAGCTGTTTTTT. The encoded protein is CASRRDTSSMATGELFF. The J gene is TRBJ2-2, the V gene TRBV6-6, with D possibly being TRBD2 (5 bases). Germline CDR1 is MNHNY and CDR2 is SVGAGI (reference sequence). The V and J ends lost 6 bases and 4 bases respectively, with 21 bases between them. CDR3 length: 17 amino acids.

This chain joins TRBV6-6 and TRBJ1-2, with D possibly matching TRBD1 (6 bases). The CDR3 consists of 15 residues. Per the germline V gene, CDR1 is MNHNY and CDR2 is SVGAGI (reference sequence). The ends were cut back, 6 bases at V and 2 bases at J, with 16 bases in the middle. The CDR3 bases are TGTGCCAGCAGGGACGGGGGGCAATCGAACTATGGCTACACCTTC. Translated: CASRDGGQSNYGYTF.

V and J are TRBV18 and TRBJ1-1; D unclear. CDR3 length: 13 residues. The V end was cut by 2 bases, the J end by 4 bases, with 8 bases between. The germline CDR1 and CDR2 sequences are KGHSH and LQKENI. The CDR3 DNA is TGTGCCAGCTCACCAGGCCCGGGCACTGAAGCTTTCTTT. Its protein is CASSPGPGTEAFF.

This clone appeared once. The V call is TRBV28, the J call TRBJ1-2, with TRBD1 matching 11 bases. Germline V lookup: CDR1 MDHEN, CDR2 SYDVKM. V trimming: 6 bases; J trimming: 4 bases; junction bases outside the gene matches: 7. The CDR3 is 15 amino acids. The CDR3 region is CASSLGTGGPYGYTF. In DNA, the CDR3 is TGTGCCAGCAGCCTAGGGACAGGGGGGCCCTATGGCTACACCTTC.

This sequence joins TRBV18 and TRBJ2-2, with D perhaps matching TRBD2 (6 bases). Germline lookup yields CDR1 KGHSH and CDR2 LQKENI. Between the trimmed V and J ends, which lost 5 bases and 0 bases, there was a span of 7 bases. There are 14 residues in the CDR3. The CDR3 protein is CASSGTANTGELFF. In nucleotides, the CDR3 is TGTGCCAGCTCAGGGACTGCGAACACCGGGGAGCTGTTTTTT.

This chain connects TRBV5-1 to TRBJ2-7; the D gene is possibly TRBD1 (5 bases). Trimming cost V 3 bases and J 0 bases, with 10 bases left between them. Germline loops: CDR1 SGHRS, CDR2 YFSETQ. This CDR3 is built from 14 residues. The CDR3, as DNA: TGCGCCAGCAGCTGGACACCTTACTCCTACGAGCAGTACGTC. This gives the protein CASSWTPYSYEQYV.